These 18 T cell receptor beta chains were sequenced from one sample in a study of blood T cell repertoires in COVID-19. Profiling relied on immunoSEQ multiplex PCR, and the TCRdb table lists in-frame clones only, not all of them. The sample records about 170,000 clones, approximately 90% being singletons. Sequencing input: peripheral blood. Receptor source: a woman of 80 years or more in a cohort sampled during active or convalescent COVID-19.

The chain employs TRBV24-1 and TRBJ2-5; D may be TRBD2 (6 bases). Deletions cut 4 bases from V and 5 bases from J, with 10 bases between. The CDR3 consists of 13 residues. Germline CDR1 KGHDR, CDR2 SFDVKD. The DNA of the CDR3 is TGTGCCACCAGTGAGGCGGGGTTTGAGACCCAGTACTTC. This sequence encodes CATSEAGFETQYF.

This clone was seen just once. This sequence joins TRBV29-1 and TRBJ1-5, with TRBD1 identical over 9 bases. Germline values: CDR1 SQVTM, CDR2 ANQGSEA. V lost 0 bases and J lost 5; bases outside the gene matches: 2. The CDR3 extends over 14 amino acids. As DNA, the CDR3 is TGCAGCGTTGAAGACCGGGACAGGGATCAGCCCCAGCATTTT. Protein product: CSVEDRDRDQPQHF.

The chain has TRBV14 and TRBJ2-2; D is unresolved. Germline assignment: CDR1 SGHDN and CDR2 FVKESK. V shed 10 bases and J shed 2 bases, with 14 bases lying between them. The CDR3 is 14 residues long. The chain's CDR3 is CATRSTFNTGELFF. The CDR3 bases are TGTGCCACCCGGAGTACGTTCAACACCGGGGAGCTGTTTTTT. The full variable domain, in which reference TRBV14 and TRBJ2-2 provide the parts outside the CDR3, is EAGVTQFPSHSVIEKGQTVTLRCDPISGHDNLYWYRRVMGKEIKFLLHFVKESKQDESGMPNNRFLAERTGGTYSTLKVQPAELEDSGVYFCATRSTFNTGELFFGEGSRLTVL.

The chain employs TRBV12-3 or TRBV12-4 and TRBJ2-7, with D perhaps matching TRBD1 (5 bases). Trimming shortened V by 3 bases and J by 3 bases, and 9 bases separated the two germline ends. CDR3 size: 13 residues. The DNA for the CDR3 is TGTGCCAGCAGTTTCGGGCAGGGCTACGAGCAGTACTTC. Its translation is CASSFGQGYEQYF.

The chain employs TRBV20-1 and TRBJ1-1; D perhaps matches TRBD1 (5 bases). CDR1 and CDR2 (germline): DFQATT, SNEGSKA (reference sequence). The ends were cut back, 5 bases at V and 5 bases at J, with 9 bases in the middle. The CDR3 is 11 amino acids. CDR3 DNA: TGCAGTGCTTATCGGGGGACTGAAGCTTTCTTT. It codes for CSAYRGTEAFF.

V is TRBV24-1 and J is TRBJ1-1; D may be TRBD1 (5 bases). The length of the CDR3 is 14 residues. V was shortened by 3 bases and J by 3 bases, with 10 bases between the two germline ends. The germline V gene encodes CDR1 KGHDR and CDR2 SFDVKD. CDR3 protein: CATSDPGGDTEAFF. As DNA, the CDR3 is TGTGCCACCAGTGATCCCGGGGGGGACACTGAAGCTTTCTTT.

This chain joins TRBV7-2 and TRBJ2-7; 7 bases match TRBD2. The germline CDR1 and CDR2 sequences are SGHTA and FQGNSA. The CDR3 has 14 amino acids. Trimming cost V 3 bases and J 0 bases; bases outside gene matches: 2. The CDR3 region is CASSFGGSSYEQYF. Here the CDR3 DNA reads TGTGCCAGCAGCTTCGGCGGGAGCTCCTACGAGCAGTACTTC. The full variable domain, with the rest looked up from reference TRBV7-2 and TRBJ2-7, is GAGVSQSPSNKVTEKGKDVELRCDPISGHTALYWYRQSLGQGLEFLIYFQGNSAPDKSGLPSDRFSAERTGGSVSTLTIQRTQQEDSAVYLCASSFGGSSYEQYFGPGTRLTVT.

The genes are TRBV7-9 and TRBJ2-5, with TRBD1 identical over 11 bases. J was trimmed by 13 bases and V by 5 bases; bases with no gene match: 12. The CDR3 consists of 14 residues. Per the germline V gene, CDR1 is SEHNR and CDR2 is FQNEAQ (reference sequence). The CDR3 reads CASSPGQGELGTYF. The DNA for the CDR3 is TGTGCCAGCAGCCCGGGACAGGGGGAGTTGGGCACGTACTTC.

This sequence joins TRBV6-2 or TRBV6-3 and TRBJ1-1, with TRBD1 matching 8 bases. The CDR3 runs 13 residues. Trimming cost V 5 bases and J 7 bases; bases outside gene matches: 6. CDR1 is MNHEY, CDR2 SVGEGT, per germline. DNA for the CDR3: TGTGCCAGCAGTCATGGACAGGGCGGTGAAGCTTTCTTT. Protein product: CASSHGQGGEAFF.

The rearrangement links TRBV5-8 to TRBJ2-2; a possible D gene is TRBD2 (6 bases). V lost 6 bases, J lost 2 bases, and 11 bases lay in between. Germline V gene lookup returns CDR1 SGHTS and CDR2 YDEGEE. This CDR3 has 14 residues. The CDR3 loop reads CASIRRENTGELFF. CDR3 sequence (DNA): TGTGCCAGCATACGGCGGGAAAACACCGGGGAGCTGTTTTTT. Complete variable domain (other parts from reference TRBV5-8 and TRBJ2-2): EAGVTQSPTHLIKTRGQQATLRCSPISGHTSVYWYQQALGLGLQFLLWYDEGEERNRGNFPPRFSGRQFPNYSSELNVNALELEDSALYLCASIRRENTGELFFGEGSRLTVL.

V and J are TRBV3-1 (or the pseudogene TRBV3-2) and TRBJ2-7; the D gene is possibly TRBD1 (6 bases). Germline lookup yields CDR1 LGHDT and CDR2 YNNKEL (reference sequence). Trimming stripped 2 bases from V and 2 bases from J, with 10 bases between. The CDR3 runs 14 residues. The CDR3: CASSQMGATYEQYF. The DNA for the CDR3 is TGTGCCAGCAGCCAAATGGGGGCCACCTACGAGCAGTACTTC.

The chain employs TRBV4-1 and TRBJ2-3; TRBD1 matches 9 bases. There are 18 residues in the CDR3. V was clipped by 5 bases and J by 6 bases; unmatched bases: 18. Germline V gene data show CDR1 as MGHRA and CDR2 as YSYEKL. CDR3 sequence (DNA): TGCGCCAGCAGCTCATCGGAGAGGACAACAGGGGGCTCGGATACGCAGTATTTT. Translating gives CASSSSERTTGGSDTQYF.

CDR3 in amino acids: CSASPTGDRNQPQHF. In DNA, the CDR3 is TGCAGTGCTAGTCCGACAGGGGATCGCAATCAGCCCCAGCATTTT. V is TRBV20-1 and J is TRBJ1-5; 8 positions match TRBD1. The CDR3 totals 15 residues. Trimming removed 3 bases from V and 2 bases from J; junction bases left unmatched: 6. Germline lookup yields CDR1 DFQATT and CDR2 SNEGSKA (reference sequence).

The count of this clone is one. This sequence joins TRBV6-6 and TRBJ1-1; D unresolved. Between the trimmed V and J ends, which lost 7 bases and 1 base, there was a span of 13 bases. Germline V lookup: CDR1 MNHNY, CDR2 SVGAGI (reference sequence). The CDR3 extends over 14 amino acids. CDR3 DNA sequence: TGTGCCAGCACCAACGAACACGAGAACACTGAAGCTTTCTTT. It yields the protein CASTNEHENTEAFF.

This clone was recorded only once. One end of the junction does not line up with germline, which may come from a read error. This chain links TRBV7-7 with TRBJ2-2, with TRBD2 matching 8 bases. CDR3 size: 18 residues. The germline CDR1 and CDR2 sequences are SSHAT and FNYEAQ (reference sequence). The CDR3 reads CASSLRLGGGPNTGELFF. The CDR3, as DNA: TGTGCTAGCAGCTTAAGGCTCGGGGGGGGCCCGAACACCGGGGAGCTGTTTTTT. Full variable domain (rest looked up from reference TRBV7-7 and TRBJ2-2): GAGVSQSPRYKVTKRGQDVTLRCDPISSHATLYWYQQALGQGPEFLTYFNYEAQPDKSGLPSDRFSAERPEGSISTLTIQRTEQRDSAMYRCASSLRLGGGPNTGELFFGEGSRLTVL.

The CDR3 spells CASARGDTEAFF. As DNA, the CDR3 is TGTGCTAGTGCCCGGGGGGACACTGAAGCTTTCTTT. The gene calls are TRBV12-5 and TRBJ1-1; a possible D gene is TRBD1 (5 bases). V dropped 7 bases and J dropped 3 bases, with 9 bases sitting between them. CDR3 length: 12 residues. Germline V gene lookup returns CDR1 LGHNT and CDR2 FRNRAP. Full variable domain (remainder filled in from reference TRBV12-5 and TRBJ1-1): DARVTQTPRHKVTEMGQEVTMRCQPILGHNTVFWYRQTMMQGLELLAYFRNRAPLDDSGMPKDRFSAEMPDATLATLKIQPSEPRDSAVYFCASARGDTEAFFGQGTRLTVV.

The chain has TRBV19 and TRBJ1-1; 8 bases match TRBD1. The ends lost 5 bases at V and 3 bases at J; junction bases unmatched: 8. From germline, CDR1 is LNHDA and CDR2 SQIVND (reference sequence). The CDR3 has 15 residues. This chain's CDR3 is CASSGRTGSHTEAFF. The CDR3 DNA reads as TGTGCCAGTAGTGGACGGACAGGGAGTCACACTGAAGCTTTCTTT. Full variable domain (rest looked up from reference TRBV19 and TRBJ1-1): DGGITQSPKYLFRKEGQNVTLSCEQNLNHDAMYWYRQDPGQGLRLIYYSQIVNDFQKGDIAEGYSVSREKKESFPLTVTSAQKNPTAFYLCASSGRTGSHTEAFFGQGTRLTVV.

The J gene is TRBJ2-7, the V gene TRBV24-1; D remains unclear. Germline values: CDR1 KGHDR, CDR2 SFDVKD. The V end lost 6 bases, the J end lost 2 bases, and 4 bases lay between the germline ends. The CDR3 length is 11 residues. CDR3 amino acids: CATSLAYEQYV. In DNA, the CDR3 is TGTGCCACCAGTCTCGCCTACGAGCAGTACGTC.